This T cell receptor beta chain was sequenced in a study of identical twins. General study results and limits: Cord blood's abundant beta clonotypes had fewer insertions, unlike memory repertoires.

Note on this clonotype: Antigen unknown.

The CDR3 spans 15 residues. Germline trimming cut 6 bases from V and 5 bases from J; bases unmatched to any gene: 15. Looked up from germline, CDR1 is SQVTM and CDR2 is ANQGSEA. Template switching added a universal primer binding site, and final cDNA carried unique molecular identifiers. TCRdb fed the 5' RACE reads into MiXCR, producing one record per CDR3 protein. The table lists some 600,000 distinct CDR3 sequences, 7% to 7.5% of them singletons. These same records also appear under a second study, on yellow fever vaccine responses in identical twins. In that study: Twin vaccine T cell responses reportedly seemed partly convergent, partly personalized.

Material: PBMCs. The source of this sequence is a woman between 18 and 29 years old in good health. V usage is TRBV29-1 and J usage is TRBJ2-5; 7 positions agree with TRBD2. The CDR3 coding sequence is TGCAGCGTAGCTGGACTAGAGGGTCGGGTGGAGACCCAGTACTTC. As protein: CSVAGLEGRVETQYF. The full variable domain, completed using reference TRBV29-1 and TRBJ2-5, is SAVISQKPSRDICQRGTSLTIQCQVDSQVTMMFWYRQQPGQSLTLIATANQGSEATYESGFVIDKFPISRPNLTFSTLTVSNMSPEDSSIYLCSVAGLEGRVETQYFGPGTRLLVL.